These 12 T cell receptor beta chains were all obtained from the same sample, sequenced in a study of blood T cell repertoires in COVID-19. Sequenced by immunoSEQ multiplex PCR; TCRdb stores in-frame clones only, minus some. Among tens of thousands of clones listed, 84% were seen once. The sequenced sample was peripheral blood. The origin of the receptors is a middle-aged man with acute or convalescent COVID-19.

The CDR3 sequence is CASSSTGTENSPLHF. The CDR3 coding sequence is TGTGCCAGCAGCTCGACCGGGACAGAGAATTCACCCCTCCACTTT. J is TRBJ1-6 and V is TRBV9; TRBD1 matches 7 bases. This CDR3 region has 15 residues. Per germline, CDR1 SGDLS and CDR2 YYNGEE. The V segment lost 4 bases and the J segment 7 bases; nucleotides outside the gene matches: 8.

J is TRBJ2-1 and V is TRBV9, with 7 bases that match TRBD2. Trimming removed 0 bases from V and 7 bases from J; junction bases left unmatched: 7. The CDR3 has 15 residues. Germline V gene sequence: CDR1 SGDLS, CDR2 YYNGEE. The CDR3 reads CASSVEYGRHNEQFF. CDR3 sequence (DNA): TGTGCCAGCAGCGTAGAGTACGGGAGGCATAATGAGCAGTTCTTC.

V usage is TRBV10-3 and J usage is TRBJ2-2; no definite D call. Trimming took off 0 bases at V and 6 bases at J, with 8 bases between the two ends. CDR1 is ENHRY and CDR2 is SYGVKD in the germline V gene. CDR3 size: 14 residues. The chain's CDR3 is CAISESDEAGELFF. Written as DNA, the CDR3 is TGTGCCATCAGTGAGTCCGATGAGGCCGGGGAGCTGTTTTTT.

This chain connects TRBV11-2 to TRBJ2-7; D is unclear. Trimming took off 1 base at V and 0 bases at J, with 13 bases between the two ends. The V gene's germline CDR1 is SGHAT and CDR2 FQNNGV. The CDR3 covers 16 residues. DNA of the CDR3: TGTGCCAGCAGCTTAGGGAGTAGCCGTAGCTCCTACGAGCAGTACTTC. Amino acid sequence: CASSLGSSRSSYEQYF.

The V and J genes are TRBV19 and TRBJ1-4; D not certain. Looked up from germline, CDR1 is LNHDA and CDR2 is SQIVND (reference sequence). The V and J ends lost 7 bases and 0 bases respectively, with 15 bases between them. There are 16 residues in the CDR3. CDR3 in amino acids: CASKPSRIATNEKLFF. For the CDR3, the DNA is TGTGCCAGTAAGCCTTCACGAATAGCAACTAATGAAAAACTGTTTTTT.

The chain joins TRBV30 to TRBJ2-1; TRBD1 is a possible D gene (5 bases). Deletions cut 0 bases from V and 3 bases from J, with 6 bases between. The germline V gene has CDR1 GTSNPN and CDR2 SVGIG (reference sequence). There are 13 residues in the CDR3. The CDR3 nucleotides read TGTGCCTGGAGTGTGACAGACTACAATGAGCAGTTCTTC. Translating gives CAWSVTDYNEQFF.

The chain carries TRBV29-1 and TRBJ1-1, with D hard to call. The germline V and J ends were trimmed by 4 bases and 2 bases, with 8 bases remaining between them. There are 12 residues in the CDR3. CDR1 is SQVTM and CDR2 is ANQGSEA in the germline V gene. The CDR3 loop reads CSVVTGNTEAFF. DNA of the CDR3: TGCAGCGTTGTTACGGGAAACACTGAAGCTTTCTTT.

The V and J genes are TRBV7-2 and TRBJ2-3; 8 bases agree with TRBD2. Looked up from germline, CDR1 is SGHTA and CDR2 is FQGNSA. Trimming at V came to 5 bases and at J to 1 base, leaving 5 bases not matched to a gene. This CDR3 has 15 residues. CDR3 in amino acids: CASSKQAGGTDTQYF. In DNA form, the CDR3 reads TGTGCCAGCAGCAAACAAGCGGGGGGCACAGATACGCAGTATTTT.

This clone was detected once. The J gene is TRBJ1-1, the V gene TRBV7-9, with D maybe TRBD1 (6 bases). This CDR3 contains 17 residues. Germline V gene sequence: CDR1 SEHNR, CDR2 FQNEAQ (reference sequence). Trimming pared 0 bases from V and 2 bases from J, leaving 16 bases between. In DNA form, the CDR3 reads TGTGCCAGCAGCTTAGCCCGGGACACATTCCAAAACACTGAAGCTTTCTTT. This translates into CASSLARDTFQNTEAFF.

This chain uses TRBV7-2 with TRBJ2-3, with 13 bases lining up with TRBD2. Trimming cost V 5 bases and J 4 bases; bases outside gene matches: 6. Germline CDR1 SGHTA, CDR2 FQGNSA. The CDR3 has 16 amino acids. The CDR3 DNA is TGTGCCAGCAGCGCTCCGGGACTAGCGGGACCAGATACGCAGTATTTT. As protein: CASSAPGLAGPDTQYF. Based on the CDR3 plus reference TRBV7-2 and TRBJ2-3, the full variable domain is GAGVSQSPSNKVTEKGKDVELRCDPISGHTALYWYRQSLGQGLEFLIYFQGNSAPDKSGLPSDRFSAERTGGSVSTLTIQRTQQEDSAVYLCASSAPGLAGPDTQYFGPGTRLTVL.

Concerning this clone itself: Other DNA sequences within the sample encode an identical CDR3. The rearrangement uses TRBV7-9 and TRBJ2-2; D not resolved. V was trimmed by 2 bases and J by 1 base, leaving 5 bases between them. CDR3 length: 14 residues. CDR1 and CDR2 from the germline V gene are SEHNR and FQNEAQ (reference sequence). The CDR3 here is CASSLTQNTGELFF. CDR3 bases: TGTGCCAGCAGCTTAACACAGAACACCGGGGAGCTGTTTTTT.

The genes are TRBV12-3 or TRBV12-4 and TRBJ1-2; 8 bases are a match to TRBD1. V lost 5 bases and J lost 8; bases outside the gene matches: 7. The CDR3 runs 13 residues. The DNA for the CDR3 is TGTGCCAGCAGTCGGACAGGGCGTCTGGGCTACACCTTC. Translated: CASSRTGRLGYTF.